This T cell receptor (beta chain) was retrieved from a study of CD8+ T cells in alopecia areata. Notes on the study in general: In lesional scalp, particularly from alopecia totalis/universalis, clonality was higher than in normal scalp. Having one nonresponder leaves uncertain how baseline CD8+ expansion relates to response. Numerous clones, expanded in lesions, remained in scalp and blood during tofacitinib.

Sample treatment: oral pan-JAK inhibitor, 5-10 mg twice daily. A FACSAria was used to sort CD4+ and CD8+ T cells. These cells came from PBMCs. CDR3 length: 11 residues. Germline assignment: CDR1 SGHAT and CDR2 FQNNGV. The V end was cut by 3 bases, the J end by 6 bases, with 6 bases between. After isolation, RNA underwent reverse transcription to generate cDNA as the sequencing template. TCRdb's table, derived via immunoSEQ multiplex PCR, lists solely in-frame clones and lacks some. Altogether under 350,000 clones are present, 58% being singletons, with the ten largest covering under 2%. About this clone: What it binds is unknown.

Source: CD4+ T cells sorted from blood, taken at week 24, from a patient treated with tofacitinib. The receptor was derived from a human donor with alopecia areata. V gene TRBV11-2 combines with J gene TRBJ2-7; no definite D call. Written as DNA, the CDR3 is TGTGCCAGCAGCTTCCTGGTCGAGCAGTACTTC. Translating gives CASSFLVEQYF. Variable domain in full (rest from reference TRBV11-2 and TRBJ2-7): EAGVAQSPRYKIIEKRQSVAFWCNPISGHATLYWYQQILGQGPKLLIQFQNNGVVDDSQLPKDRFSAERLKGVDSTLKIQPAKLEDSAVYLCASSFLVEQYFGPGTRLTVT.